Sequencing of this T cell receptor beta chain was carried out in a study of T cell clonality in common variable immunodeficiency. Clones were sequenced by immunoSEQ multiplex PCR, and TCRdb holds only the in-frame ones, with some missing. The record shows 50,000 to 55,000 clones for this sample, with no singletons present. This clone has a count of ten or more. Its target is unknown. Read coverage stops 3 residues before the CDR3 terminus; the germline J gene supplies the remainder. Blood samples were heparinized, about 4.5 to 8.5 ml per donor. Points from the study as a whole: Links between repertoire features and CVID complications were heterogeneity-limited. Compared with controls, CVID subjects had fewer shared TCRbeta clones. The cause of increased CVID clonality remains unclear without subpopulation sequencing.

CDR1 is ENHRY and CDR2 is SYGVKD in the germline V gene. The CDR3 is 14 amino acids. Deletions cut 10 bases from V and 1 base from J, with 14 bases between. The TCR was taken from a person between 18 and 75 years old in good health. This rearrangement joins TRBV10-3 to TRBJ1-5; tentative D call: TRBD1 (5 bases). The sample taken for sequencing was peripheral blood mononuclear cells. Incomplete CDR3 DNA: TGTGCCACAAAGCAGGGCTCGAGCAATCAGCCC. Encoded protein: CATKQGSSNQP. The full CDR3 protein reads CATKQGSSNQPQHF.